Below, 16 T cell receptor beta chains from the same sample are listed, as sequenced in a study of Graves' ophthalmopathy and Graves' hyperthyroidism. Researchers took RNA transcripts and amplified TCR beta CDR3 regions from them. HTBI primers were employed in first-round RT-PCR, then a second-round multiplex PCR followed. TCRdb reprocessed the multiplex PCR reads with MiXCR, giving one entry per CDR3 protein. Of approximately 150,000 distinct CDR3 sequences listed, around 39% are singletons. Material: peripheral blood. All receptors derive from a man aged 25 to 40 with Graves' ophthalmopathy.

The chain employs TRBV12-3 or TRBV12-4 and TRBJ1-1; tentative D call: TRBD1 (5 bases). The CDR3 covers 14 residues. Trimming pared 5 bases from V and 12 bases from J, leaving 22 bases between. The DNA for the CDR3 is TGTGCCAGCAGTGTGGCCCCACGGGACGGGGGATCTTTCTTT. It codes for CASSVAPRDGGSFF.

The genes are TRBV7-6 and TRBJ1-6; 7 bases match TRBD1. Germline CDR1 SGHVS, CDR2 FNYEAQ. V lost 1 base, J lost 8 bases, and 5 bases stayed unmatched. CDR3 length: 15 amino acids. CDR3 sequence: CASSLGQGGDSPLHF. The CDR3, as DNA: TGTGCCAGCAGCTTAGGACAGGGCGGCGATTCACCCCTCCACTTT.

This chain links TRBV6-1 with TRBJ1-1, with D perhaps TRBD1 (6 bases). Trimming cost V 11 bases and J 0 bases, with 16 bases left between them. This CDR3 region has 14 residues. Germline V gives CDR1 MNHNS, CDR2 SASEGT. In DNA form, the CDR3 reads TGTGCCCGAAGACAGGAATCCTTGAACACTGAAGCTTTCTTT. It codes for CARRQESLNTEAFF.

This sequence joins TRBV12-3 or TRBV12-4 and TRBJ2-7, with 9 bases matching TRBD1. CDR3 length equals 14 residues. Trimming at V came to 6 bases and at J to 6 bases, leaving 9 bases not matched to a gene. The CDR3 DNA reads TGTGCCAGCAGCACATCTACAGGGGGCGGCGAGCAGTACTTC. This encodes CASSTSTGGGEQYF.

The count of this clonotype is one. This chain connects TRBV29-1 to TRBJ1-3; 7 bases fit TRBD1. The CDR3 contains 14 residues. CDR1 SQVTM and CDR2 ANQGSEA come from the germline V gene. V lost 3 bases, J lost 3 bases, and 5 bases stayed unmatched. Here the CDR3 reads CSVEATGYGNTIYF. CDR3 coding DNA: TGCAGCGTTGAGGCGACAGGGTATGGAAACACCATATATTTT.

The CDR3 is CASSANWNTEAFF. CDR3 DNA sequence: TGTGCCAGCAGCGCTAATTGGAACACTGAAGCTTTCTTT. The chain recombines TRBV2 with TRBJ1-1; unclear D gene. Germline CDR1 reads SNHLY; CDR2 reads FYNNEI. The germline V and J ends were trimmed by 6 bases and 1 base, with 9 bases remaining between them. The CDR3 sequence is 13 residues long.

The sample holds many counts of this clonotype. The chain uses TRBV6-4 and TRBJ2-6; no clear D gene. This CDR3 has 15 amino acids. CDR1 and CDR2 (germline): MRHNA, SNTAGT. The germline V and J ends were trimmed by 0 bases and 0 bases, with 3 bases remaining between them. The chain's CDR3 is CASSDSHSGANVLTF. CDR3 DNA sequence: TGTGCCAGCAGTGACTCACACTCTGGGGCCAACGTCCTGACTTTC.

The V and J genes are TRBV15 and TRBJ2-2; a weak D match, TRBD2 (6 bases). Germline CDR1 and CDR2: LNHNV and YYDKDF (reference sequence). CDR3 length equals 15 residues. The germline V and J ends were trimmed by 9 bases and 6 bases, with 20 bases remaining between them. The CDR3: CATKLIGGAPGELFF. The CDR3 region has the DNA TGTGCCACTAAGCTGATCGGCGGGGCCCCCGGGGAGCTGTTTTTT.

There are many counts of this clonotype. A junction end diverges from the germline sequence, so it may reflect a read error. CDR3 amino acids: CASSLGNSRRETQYF. CDR3 nucleotide sequence: TGCGCCAGCAGTTTAGGGAATTCAAGACGGGAGACCCAGTACTTC. V gene TRBV27 combines with J gene TRBJ2-5; D remains unclear. The CDR3 contains 15 residues. Germline CDR1 is MNHEY and CDR2 is SMNVEV (reference sequence).

J is TRBJ2-7 and V is TRBV28, with D perhaps matching TRBD1 or TRBD2 (5 bases each). Germline V gene data show CDR1 as MDHEN and CDR2 as SYDVKM. V was clipped by 2 bases and J by 0 bases, with 14 bases between them. This CDR3 has 16 residues. The CDR3 reads CASSLMVGDHSYEQYF. The CDR3 DNA sequence: TGTGCCAGCAGTTTAATGGTAGGGGACCACTCCTACGAGCAGTACTTC.

This clonotype occurred many times. The chain joins TRBV10-3 to TRBJ1-5; possible D gene TRBD1, 6 bases. This CDR3 region has 15 residues. The germline V gene has CDR1 ENHRY and CDR2 SYGVKD. V was shortened by 0 bases and J by 3 bases, with 9 bases between the two germline ends. In DNA, the CDR3 is TGTGCCATCAGTGAGTCGGGGGGCCCCAATCAGCCCCAGCATTTT. Residues: CAISESGGPNQPQHF.

This clonotype was seen at least ten times. The chain has TRBV4-1 and TRBJ2-4; the D is unclear. The V and J ends lost 3 bases and 8 bases respectively, with 11 bases between them. This CDR3 has 13 amino acids. Germline V gene data show CDR1 as MGHRA and CDR2 as YSYEKL. This chain's CDR3 is CASSQSMFDIQYF. Written as DNA, the CDR3 is TGCGCCAGCAGCCAGTCGATGTTCGACATTCAGTACTTC.

The J gene is TRBJ1-1, the V gene TRBV12-3 or TRBV12-4, with D possibly TRBD1 on 5 matching bases. This CDR3 spans 14 amino acids. The V end was cut by 3 bases, the J end by 3 bases, with 11 bases between. CDR3 sequence (DNA): TGTGCCAGCAGTTTCGAGGGGCTTGACACTGAAGCTTTCTTT. This codes for CASSFEGLDTEAFF.

This chain joins TRBV12-3 or TRBV12-4 and TRBJ2-1; possibly TRBD2 for D (5 bases). This CDR3 has 14 residues. The V end lost 11 bases, the J end lost 4 bases, and 18 bases lay between the germline ends. CDR3 loop: CAWSFPPGYNEQFF. In DNA, the CDR3 is TGTGCCTGGAGTTTTCCTCCGGGGTACAATGAGCAGTTCTTC.

The CDR3 loop reads CASSEQGDTEAFF. CDR3 nucleotides: TGTGCCAGCAGTGAACAGGGTGACACTGAAGCTTTCTTT. The V call is TRBV6-1, the J call TRBJ1-1; weak D call: TRBD1 (5 bases). The CDR3 extends over 13 amino acids. Germline CDR1 reads MNHNS; CDR2 reads SASEGT. Deletions cut 2 bases from V and 3 bases from J, with 7 bases between.

V and J are TRBV10-1 and TRBJ2-7; D possibly corresponds to TRBD2 (5 bases). The CDR3 is 12 amino acids. Germline CDR1 WNHNN, CDR2 SYGVQD (reference sequence). Between the trimmed V and J ends, which lost 6 bases and 6 bases, there was a span of 12 bases. The CDR3: CASREGGLEQYF. The CDR3 DNA sequence: TGCGCCAGCAGGGAAGGAGGTCTCGAGCAGTACTTC.